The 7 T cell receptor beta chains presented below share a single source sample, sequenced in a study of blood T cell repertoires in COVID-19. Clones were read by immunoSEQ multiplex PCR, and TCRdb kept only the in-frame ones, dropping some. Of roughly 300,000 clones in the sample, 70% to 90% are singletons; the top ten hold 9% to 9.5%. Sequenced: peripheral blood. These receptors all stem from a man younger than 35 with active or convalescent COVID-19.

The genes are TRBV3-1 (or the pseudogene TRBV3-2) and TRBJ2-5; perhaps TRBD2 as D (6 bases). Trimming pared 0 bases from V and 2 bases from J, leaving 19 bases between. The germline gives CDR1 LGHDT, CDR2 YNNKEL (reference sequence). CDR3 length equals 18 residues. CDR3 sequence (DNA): TGTGCCAGCAGCCAAGATCCGCCGGGGACTGCAATACAAGAGACCCAGTACTTC. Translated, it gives CASSQDPPGTAIQETQYF.

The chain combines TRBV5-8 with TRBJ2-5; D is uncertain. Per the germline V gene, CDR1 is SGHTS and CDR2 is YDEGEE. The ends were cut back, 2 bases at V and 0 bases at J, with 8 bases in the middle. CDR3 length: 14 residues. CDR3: CASSFWANQETQYF. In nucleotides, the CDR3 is TGTGCCAGCAGCTTCTGGGCCAACCAAGAGACCCAGTACTTC.

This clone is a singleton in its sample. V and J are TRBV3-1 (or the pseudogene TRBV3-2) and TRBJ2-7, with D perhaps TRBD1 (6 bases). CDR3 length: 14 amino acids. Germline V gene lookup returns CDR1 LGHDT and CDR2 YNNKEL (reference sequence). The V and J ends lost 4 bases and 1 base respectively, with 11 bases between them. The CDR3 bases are TGTGCCAGCAGCCCCGGGACAACATCCTACGAGCAGTACTTC. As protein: CASSPGTTSYEQYF.

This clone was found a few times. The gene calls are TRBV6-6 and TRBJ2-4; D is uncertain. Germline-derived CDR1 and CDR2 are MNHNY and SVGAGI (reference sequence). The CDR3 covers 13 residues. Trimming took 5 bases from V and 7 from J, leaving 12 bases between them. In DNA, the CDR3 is TGTGCCAGCAGTGCAGGTTCCAGGAACATTCAGTACTTC. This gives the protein CASSAGSRNIQYF.

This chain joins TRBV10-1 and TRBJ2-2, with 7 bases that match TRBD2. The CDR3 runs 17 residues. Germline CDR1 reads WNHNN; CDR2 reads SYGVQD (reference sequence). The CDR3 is CPRSGGGNTLNTGELFF. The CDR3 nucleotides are TGCCCCCGCAGTGGGGGGGGTAATACCCTGAACACCGGGGAGCTGTTTTTT.

CDR3: CASSQERRAKNIQYF. The CDR3 DNA reads TGTGCCAGCAGCCAAGAGAGGAGAGCCAAAAACATTCAGTACTTC. This chain connects TRBV3-1 (or the pseudogene TRBV3-2) to TRBJ2-4; D is undetermined. This CDR3 has 15 residues. The V and J ends lost 0 bases and 0 bases respectively, with 6 bases between them. CDR1 is LGHDT, CDR2 YNNKEL, per germline (reference sequence).

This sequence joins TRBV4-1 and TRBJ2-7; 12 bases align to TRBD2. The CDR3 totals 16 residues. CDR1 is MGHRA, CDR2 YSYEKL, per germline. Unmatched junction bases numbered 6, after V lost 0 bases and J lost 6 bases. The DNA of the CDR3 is TGCGCCAGCAGCCAAGAGGAGACTAGCGGGGGACTCGAGCAGTACTTC. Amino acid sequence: CASSQEETSGGLEQYF.